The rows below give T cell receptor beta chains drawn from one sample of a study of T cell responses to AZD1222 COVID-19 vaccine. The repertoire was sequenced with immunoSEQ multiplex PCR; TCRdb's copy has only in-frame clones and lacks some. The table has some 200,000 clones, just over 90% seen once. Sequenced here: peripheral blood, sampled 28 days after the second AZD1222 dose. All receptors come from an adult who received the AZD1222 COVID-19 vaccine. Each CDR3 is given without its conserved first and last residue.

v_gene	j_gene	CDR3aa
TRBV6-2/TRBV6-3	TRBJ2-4	ASSNRRGTHLAKNIQY
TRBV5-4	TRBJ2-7	ASSPGPVGEQY
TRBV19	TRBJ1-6	ASRRVDLNSPLH
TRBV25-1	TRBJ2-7	ASSESGSGSYEQY
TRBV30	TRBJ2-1	AYPGTSGEDEQF
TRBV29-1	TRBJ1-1	SSDRGPTEAF
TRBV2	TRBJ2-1	ASSTIQGYNEQF
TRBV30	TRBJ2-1	AWSPGDVGEQF
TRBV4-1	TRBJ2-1	ASSFDRLNEQF
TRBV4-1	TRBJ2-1	ASSHALFGDYNEQF
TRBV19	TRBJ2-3	ASSTGVTQY
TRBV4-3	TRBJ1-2	ASSQDRDYGYT
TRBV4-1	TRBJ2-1	ASSLVGSSYNEQF
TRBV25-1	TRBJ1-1	ASRGPSYLQNTEAF
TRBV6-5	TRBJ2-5	ASSLDSQETQY
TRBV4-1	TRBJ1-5	ASSQLTGGINQPQH
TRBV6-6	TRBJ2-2	ASTTGGVLF
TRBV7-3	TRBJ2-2	ASKPSGRAPGELF
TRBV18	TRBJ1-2	ASSPQQGQGDYGYT
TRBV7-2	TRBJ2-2	ASSLVGGDGELF
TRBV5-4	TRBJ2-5	ASRRQGQGFQETQY
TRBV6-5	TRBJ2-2	ASRRDSSNTGELF
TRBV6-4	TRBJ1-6	ASSVRGSGSPLH
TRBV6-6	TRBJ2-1	ASSTTTGGSYNEQF
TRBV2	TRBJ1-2	AGARSRSYGYT
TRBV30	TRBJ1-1	ACDRIPLMNTEAF
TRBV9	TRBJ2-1	ASSVGVWTVYNEQF
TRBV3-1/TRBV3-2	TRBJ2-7	ASSTTPSYEQY
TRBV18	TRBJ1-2	ASSPERRNYGYT
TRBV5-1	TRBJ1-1	ASSLGTGGFRTEAF
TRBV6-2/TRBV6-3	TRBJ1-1	ASSVPRLRLNTEAF
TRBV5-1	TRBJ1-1	ASSLDRGARTEAF
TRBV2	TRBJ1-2	ASSRDRRDGYT
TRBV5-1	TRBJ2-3	ASSYRTSGREDTQY
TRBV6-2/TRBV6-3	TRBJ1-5	ASSYSRGNQPQH
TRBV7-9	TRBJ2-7	ASSLRLAGSYEQY
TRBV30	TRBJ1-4	AWSVGGVDEKLF
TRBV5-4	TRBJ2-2	ASSRNRDTGELF
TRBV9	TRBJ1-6	ASSVEKRGSPLH
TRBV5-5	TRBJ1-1	ASSFTDRVNTEAF
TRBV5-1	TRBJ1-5	ASSLVGDNQPQH
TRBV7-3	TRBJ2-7	ASSSDAPGVSQQY
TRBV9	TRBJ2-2	ASSANAQGIGELF
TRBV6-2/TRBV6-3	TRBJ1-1	ASSYSSVTGEAF
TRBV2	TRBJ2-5	ASSGDYLRETQY
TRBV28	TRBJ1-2	ASKQGGAYGYT